The source of this TCR beta chain is a study of identifying expanded T cells in peripheral blood. Study observations and caveats: About 1.2 clones differed between technical replicates, versus about 15 and 19 over time. Clone count variance between approximately two-week samples rose with total template count.

Libraries were prepared by immunoSEQ multiplex PCR; TCRdb keeps only in-frame clonotypes and omits some of them. The table has about 100,000 clones, around nine tenths seen once. A remark on this clone: Its antigen is not known.

What was sequenced was blood. This sequence originates from a person aged 18 to 70 in good health.

CDR3 region: CASSKEGLARGENNEQFF. The CDR3 DNA reads as TGTGCCAGCAGCAAAGAAGGGCTAGCACGGGGGGAGAACAATGAGCAGTTCTTC. This chain links TRBV21-1 with TRBJ2-1; the D call in the table, TRBD2, was not verified against the DNA. TRBV21-1 is a recognized pseudogene. The CDR3 is 18 amino acids.